This T cell receptor beta chain was sequenced during a study of human T cells and chemical hapten exposure. Study overall: The study sensitized with 2% DPC on a 2 cm by 2 cm patch of upper inner arm skin. All patients underwent weekly scalp dosing with diphenylcyclopropenone for the full roughly 25-week study.

Time point indicated: pre-sensitization, week 0. This sample's treatment: therapeutic diphenylcyclopropenone sensitization with weekly scalp DPC. Donation of samples came from alopecia patients who were 18 to 70 years old and suitable for DPC. TCRdb processed the RACE reads anew with MiXCR; each CDR3 protein has one entry. The sample gives 300,000 to 400,000 distinct CDR3 sequences, 4.5% to 5.5% of which show up once; 2.5% to 3% is in the top ten. This clonotype was seen at least ten times. Its antigen is currently unknown. Study outcomes and limitations: With regard to DPC sensitization, TCRs above 1 in 1000 frequency did not change.

Germline CDR1 reads MDHEN; CDR2 reads SYDVKM. The ends were cut back, 3 bases at V and 0 bases at J, with 11 bases in the middle. The CDR3 is 15 amino acids. The material sequenced was whole blood, taken in connection with sensitization to the hapten diphenylcyclopropenone (DPC). This clonotype was sampled from a woman in her fifties or sixties with alopecia areata. Some clones in this sample may be carry-over from other donors' samples. This chain uses TRBV28 with TRBJ1-2; D uncertain. CDR3 loop: CASSFASPSNYGYTF. CDR3 DNA sequence: TGTGCCAGCAGTTTTGCCAGCCCCTCTAACTATGGCTACACCTTC.